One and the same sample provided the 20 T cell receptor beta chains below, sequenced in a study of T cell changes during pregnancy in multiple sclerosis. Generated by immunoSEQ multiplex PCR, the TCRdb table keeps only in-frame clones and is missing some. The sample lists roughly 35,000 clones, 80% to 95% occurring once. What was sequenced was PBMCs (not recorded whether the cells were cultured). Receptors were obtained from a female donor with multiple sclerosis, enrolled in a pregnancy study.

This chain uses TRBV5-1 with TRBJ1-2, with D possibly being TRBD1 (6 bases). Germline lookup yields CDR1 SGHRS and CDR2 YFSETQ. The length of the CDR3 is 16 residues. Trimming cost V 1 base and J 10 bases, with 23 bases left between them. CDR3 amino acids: CASSLPAQLYREPYTF. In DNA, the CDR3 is TGCGCCAGCAGCTTGCCTGCCCAATTGTACAGGGAACCCTACACCTTC.

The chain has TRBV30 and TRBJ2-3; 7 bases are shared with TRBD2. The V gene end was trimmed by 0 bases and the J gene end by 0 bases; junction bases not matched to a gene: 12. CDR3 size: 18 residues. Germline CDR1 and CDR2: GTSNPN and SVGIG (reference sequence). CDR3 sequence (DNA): TGTGCCTGGAGTGTAGGGCTAGCGGTGGACGCTAGCACAGATACGCAGTATTTT. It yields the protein CAWSVGLAVDASTDTQYF.

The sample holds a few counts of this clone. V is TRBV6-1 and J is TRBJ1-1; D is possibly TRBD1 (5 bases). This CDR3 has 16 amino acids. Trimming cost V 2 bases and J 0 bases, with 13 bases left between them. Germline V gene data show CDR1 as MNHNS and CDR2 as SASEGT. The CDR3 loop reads CASSEQGWGMNTEAFF. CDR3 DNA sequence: TGTGCCAGCAGTGAACAGGGTTGGGGGATGAACACTGAAGCTTTCTTT.

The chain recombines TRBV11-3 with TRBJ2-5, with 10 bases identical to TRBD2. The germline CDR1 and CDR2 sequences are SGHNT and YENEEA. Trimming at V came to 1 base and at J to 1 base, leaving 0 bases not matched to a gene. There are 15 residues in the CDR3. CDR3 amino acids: CASSLGTSGQETQYF. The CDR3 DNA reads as TGTGCCAGCAGCTTAGGGACTAGCGGCCAAGAGACCCAGTACTTC.

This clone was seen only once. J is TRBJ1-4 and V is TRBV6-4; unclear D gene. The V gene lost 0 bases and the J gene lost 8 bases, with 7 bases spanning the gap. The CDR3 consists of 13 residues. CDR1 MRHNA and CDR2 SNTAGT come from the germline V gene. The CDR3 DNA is TGTGCCAGCAGTGACTCCATTGGGGAAAAACTGTTTTTT. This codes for CASSDSIGEKLFF.

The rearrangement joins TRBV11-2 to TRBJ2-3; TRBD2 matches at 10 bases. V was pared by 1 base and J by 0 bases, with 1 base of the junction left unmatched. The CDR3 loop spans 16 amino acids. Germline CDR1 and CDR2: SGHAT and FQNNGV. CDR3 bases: TGTGCCAGCAGCTTAGGGACTAGCGGTAGCACAGATACGCAGTATTTT. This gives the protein CASSLGTSGSTDTQYF.

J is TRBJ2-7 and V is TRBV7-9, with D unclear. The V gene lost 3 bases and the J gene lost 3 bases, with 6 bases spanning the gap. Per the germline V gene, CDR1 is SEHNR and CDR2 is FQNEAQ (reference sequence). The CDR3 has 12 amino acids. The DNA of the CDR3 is TGTGCCAGCAGCTTGTTGGGCTACGAGCAGTACTTC. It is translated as CASSLLGYEQYF.

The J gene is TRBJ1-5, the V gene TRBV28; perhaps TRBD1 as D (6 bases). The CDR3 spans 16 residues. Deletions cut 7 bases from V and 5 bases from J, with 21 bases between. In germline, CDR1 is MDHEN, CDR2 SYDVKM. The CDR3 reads CASNLWEGGGYQPQHF. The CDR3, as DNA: TGTGCCAGCAACCTGTGGGAAGGGGGAGGTTATCAGCCCCAGCATTTT.

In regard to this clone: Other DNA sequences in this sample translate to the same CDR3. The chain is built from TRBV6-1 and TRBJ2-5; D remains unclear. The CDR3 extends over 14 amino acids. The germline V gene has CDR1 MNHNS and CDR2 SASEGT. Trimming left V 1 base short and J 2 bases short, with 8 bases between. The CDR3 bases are TGTGCCAGCAGTGAAGTGGCAGGACAAGAGACCCAGTACTTC. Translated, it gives CASSEVAGQETQYF.

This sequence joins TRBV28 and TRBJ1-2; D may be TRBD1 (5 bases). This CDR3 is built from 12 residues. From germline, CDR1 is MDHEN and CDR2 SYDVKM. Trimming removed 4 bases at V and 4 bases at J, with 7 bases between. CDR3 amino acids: CASSSGGYGYTF. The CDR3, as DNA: TGTGCCAGCAGTTCGGGGGGCTATGGCTACACCTTC.

The CDR3 here is CASSLGSGQETQYF. DNA of the CDR3: TGTGCCAGCAGCTTAGGTAGCGGCCAAGAGACCCAGTACTTC. The chain has TRBV11-2 and TRBJ2-5; tentatively, D is TRBD2 (6 bases). Per the germline V gene, CDR1 is SGHAT and CDR2 is FQNNGV. The CDR3 length is 14 residues. V was shortened by 1 base and J by 1 base, with 7 bases between the two germline ends.

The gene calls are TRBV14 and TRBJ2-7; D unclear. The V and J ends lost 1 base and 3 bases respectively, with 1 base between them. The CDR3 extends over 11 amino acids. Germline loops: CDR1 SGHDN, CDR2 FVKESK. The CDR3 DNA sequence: TGTGCCAGCAGCCAAGTCTACGAGCAGTACTTC. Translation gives CASSQVYEQYF.

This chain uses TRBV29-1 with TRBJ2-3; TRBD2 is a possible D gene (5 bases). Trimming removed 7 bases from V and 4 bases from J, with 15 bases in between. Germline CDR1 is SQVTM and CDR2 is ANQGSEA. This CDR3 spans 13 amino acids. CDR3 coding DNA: TGCAGCGCAGCTCGGGGAGTTCCAGATACGCAGTATTTT. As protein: CSAARGVPDTQYF.

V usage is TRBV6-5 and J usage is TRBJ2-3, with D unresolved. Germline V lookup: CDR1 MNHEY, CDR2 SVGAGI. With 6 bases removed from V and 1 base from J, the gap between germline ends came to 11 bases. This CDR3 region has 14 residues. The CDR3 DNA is TGTGCCAGCAGCCGGAGACCCCGCACAGATACGCAGTATTTT. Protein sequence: CASSRRPRTDTQYF.

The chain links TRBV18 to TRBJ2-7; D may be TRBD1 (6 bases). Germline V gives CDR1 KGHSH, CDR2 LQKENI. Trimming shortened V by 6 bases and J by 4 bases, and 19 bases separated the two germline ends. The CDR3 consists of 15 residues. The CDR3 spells CASSPTKTGQYEQYF. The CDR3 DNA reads TGTGCCAGCTCCCCAACAAAGACAGGACAATACGAGCAGTACTTC.

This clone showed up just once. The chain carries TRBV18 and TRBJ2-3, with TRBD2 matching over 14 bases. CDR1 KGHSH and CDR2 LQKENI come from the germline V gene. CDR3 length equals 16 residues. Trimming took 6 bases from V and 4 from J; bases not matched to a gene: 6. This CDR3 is CASSTSGRALSDTQYF. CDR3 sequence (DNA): TGTGCCAGCTCGACTAGCGGGAGGGCTTTGTCAGATACGCAGTATTTT.

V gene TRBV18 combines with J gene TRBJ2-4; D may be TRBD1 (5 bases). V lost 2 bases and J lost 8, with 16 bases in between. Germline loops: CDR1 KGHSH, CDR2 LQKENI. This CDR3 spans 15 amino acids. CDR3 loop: CASSPFPDNWDIQYF. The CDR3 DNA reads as TGTGCCAGCTCACCATTTCCGGACAATTGGGACATTCAGTACTTC. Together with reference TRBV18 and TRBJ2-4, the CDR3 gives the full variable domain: NAGVMQNPRHLVRRRGQEARLRCSPMKGHSHVYWYRQLPEEGLKFMVYLQKENIIDESGMPKERFSAEFPKEGPSILRIQQVVRGDSAAYFCASSPFPDNWDIQYFGAGTRLSVL.

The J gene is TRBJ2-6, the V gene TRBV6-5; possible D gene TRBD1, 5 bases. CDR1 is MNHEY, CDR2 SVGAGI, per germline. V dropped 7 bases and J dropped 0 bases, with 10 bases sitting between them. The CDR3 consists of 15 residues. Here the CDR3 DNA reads TGTGCCAGCACCAAGGGGTTCTCTGGGGCCAACGTCCTGACTTTC. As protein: CASTKGFSGANVLTF.

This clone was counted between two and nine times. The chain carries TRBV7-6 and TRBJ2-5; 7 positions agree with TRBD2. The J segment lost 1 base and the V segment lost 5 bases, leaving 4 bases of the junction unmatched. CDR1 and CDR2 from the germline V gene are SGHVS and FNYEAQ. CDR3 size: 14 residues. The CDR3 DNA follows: TGTGCCAGCAGCGGGAGGGACTTCCAAGAGACCCAGTACTTC. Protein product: CASSGRDFQETQYF.

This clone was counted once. The CDR3 protein is CASSLLSGGRRGTDTQYF. Here the CDR3 DNA reads TGTGCCAGCAGTTTATTGTCAGGGGGTCGAAGAGGCACAGATACGCAGTATTTT. The chain is built from TRBV27 and TRBJ2-3; 7 positions agree with TRBD1. CDR3 length equals 18 residues. V was pared by 1 base and J by 1 base, with 11 bases of the junction left unmatched. Germline V gene sequence: CDR1 MNHEY, CDR2 SMNVEV (reference sequence).